Shown below are 29 T cell receptor beta chains from a single sample sequenced in a study of memory CD4+ T cells and cytomegalovirus serostatus. Sequenced by immunoSEQ multiplex PCR; TCRdb stores in-frame clones only, minus some. This sample has about 59,000 clones, with less than 85% found just once. The sort gate was single viable CD3+CD4+CD8-CD45RO+ cells for memory CD4+ T cells. Sequencing input: memory CD4+ T cells from blood. The receptors come from an adult in good health and CMV-seronegative. Some clones in this sample may be carry-over from other donors' samples.

The chain combines TRBV9 with TRBJ1-5, with a tentative D call TRBD1 (6 bases). The V end lost 1 base, the J end lost 0 bases, and 8 bases lay between the germline ends. This CDR3 has 15 residues. The germline V gene has CDR1 SGDLS and CDR2 YYNGEE. The CDR3: CASSVKGVSNQPQHF. CDR3 in DNA: TGTGCCAGCAGCGTAAAGGGGGTTAGCAATCAGCCCCAGCATTTT.

The chain links TRBV6-5 to TRBJ1-5; D gene uncertain. V lost 6 bases to trimming and J lost 2 bases, with 11 bases between them. The germline V gene has CDR1 MNHEY and CDR2 SVGAGI. The CDR3 runs 14 residues. The CDR3 DNA is TGTGCCAGCAGACCGCGGGCGGGCAATCAGCCCCAGCATTTT. Translating it yields CASRPRAGNQPQHF.

The rearrangement links TRBV18 to TRBJ2-1; perhaps TRBD2 as D (5 bases). The V gene's germline CDR1 is KGHSH and CDR2 LQKENI. CDR3 length equals 13 residues. Trimming removed 5 bases from V and 8 bases from J, with 13 bases in between. The DNA for the CDR3 is TGTGCCAGCTCAACTTGGACTTCATATGAGCAGTTCTTC. Its protein product is CASSTWTSYEQFF.

The V and J genes are TRBV7-3 and TRBJ2-2; maybe TRBD2 (6 bases). CDR1 is SGHTA, CDR2 FQGTGA, per germline. This CDR3 has 19 residues. Trimming removed 1 base at V and 2 bases at J, with 20 bases between. The CDR3 spells CASSLKPGPGLLNTGELFF. In DNA, the CDR3 is TGTGCCAGCAGCTTAAAGCCCGGACCGGGACTCCTTAACACCGGGGAGCTGTTTTTT.

The V and J genes are TRBV6-5 and TRBJ1-2; D gene ambiguous. Trimming took 8 bases from V and 3 from J, leaving 10 bases between them. CDR1 is MNHEY, CDR2 SVGAGI, per germline. The CDR3 sequence is 12 residues long. CDR3 coding DNA: TGTGCCAGCTCTCAAGGATACTATGGCTACACCTTC. Translated: CASSQGYYGYTF.

The chain employs TRBV27 and TRBJ2-7, with 8 bases identical to TRBD2. The ends lost 6 bases at V and 2 bases at J; junction bases unmatched: 9. CDR1 is MNHEY, CDR2 SMNVEV, per germline (reference sequence). This CDR3 is built from 15 residues. The CDR3 sequence: CASSRGLAGTYEQYF. CDR3 nucleotide sequence: TGTGCCAGCAGCCGCGGACTAGCTGGAACCTACGAGCAGTACTTC.

The J gene is TRBJ1-3, the V gene TRBV6-1; a weak D match, TRBD1 (5 bases). Deletions cut 6 bases from V and 0 bases from J, with 6 bases between. The CDR3 runs 13 residues. Germline V gene lookup returns CDR1 MNHNS and CDR2 SASEGT. The CDR3 DNA is TGTGCCAGCAGGGACACCTCTGGAAACACCATATATTTT. Its translation is CASRDTSGNTIYF.

The V and J genes are TRBV28 and TRBJ2-7; no clear D. The CDR3 has 12 amino acids. The V end lost 6 bases, the J end lost 4 bases, and 10 bases lay between the germline ends. CDR1 and CDR2 from the germline V gene are MDHEN and SYDVKM. Written as DNA, the CDR3 is TGTGCCAGCAGCCCCGTAGGGTACGAGCAGTACTTC. This translates into CASSPVGYEQYF.

V is TRBV9 and J is TRBJ2-3; 9 bases agree with TRBD1. The CDR3 totals 14 residues. In germline, CDR1 is SGDLS, CDR2 YYNGEE. Trimming cost V 4 bases and J 3 bases; bases outside gene matches: 3. CDR3 DNA: TGTGCCAGCAGCTTCGGACAGGGGACAGATACGCAGTATTTT. Translation: CASSFGQGTDTQYF.

This sequence joins TRBV5-4 and TRBJ2-7; no reliable D call. The germline V gene encodes CDR1 SGHNT and CDR2 YYREEE (reference sequence). The CDR3 contains 10 residues. The ends were cut back, 5 bases at V and 6 bases at J, with 6 bases in the middle. CDR3 amino acids: CASRRREQYF. The DNA of the CDR3 is TGTGCCAGCAGAAGACGCGAGCAGTACTTC. Variable domain in full (rest from reference TRBV5-4 and TRBJ2-7): ETGVTQSPTHLIKTRGQQVTLRCSSQSGHNTVSWYQQALGQGPQFIFQYYREEENGRGNFPPRFSGLQFPNYSSELNVNALELDDSALYLCASRRREQYFGPGTRLTVT.

The chain links TRBV5-4 to TRBJ1-4; D may be TRBD1 (6 bases). The germline V and J ends were trimmed by 1 base and 5 bases, with 12 bases remaining between them. Germline CDR1 is SGHNT and CDR2 is YYREEE (reference sequence). The CDR3 totals 15 residues. The CDR3 DNA is TGTGCCAGCAGCTTGAAGGGGGGGCGGAATGAAAAACTGTTTTTT. It is translated as CASSLKGGRNEKLFF.

The chain is built from TRBV7-9 and TRBJ2-7, with TRBD1 as a possible D gene (6 bases). Looked up from germline, CDR1 is SEHNR and CDR2 is FQNEAQ (reference sequence). The length of the CDR3 is 14 residues. V dropped 5 bases and J dropped 6 bases, with 17 bases sitting between them. CDR3 region: CASSHRSLRGEQYF. The CDR3 DNA sequence: TGTGCCAGCAGCCACCGGTCCCTCAGGGGCGAGCAGTACTTC.

This clone was detected only once. This same CDR3 is encoded by further DNA sequences in the sample. The chain joins TRBV27 to TRBJ2-7; unclear D gene. CDR1 and CDR2 (germline): MNHEY, SMNVEV (reference sequence). The CDR3 is 12 amino acids. V shed 3 bases and J shed 6 bases, with 9 bases lying between them. DNA for the CDR3: TGTGCCAGCAGTTTTAACCTCCGCGAGCAGTACTTC. Translation gives CASSFNLREQYF.

V usage is TRBV29-1 and J usage is TRBJ2-2; 9 nucleotides match TRBD1. The CDR3 is made up of 12 amino acids. The J segment lost 7 bases and the V segment lost 4 bases, leaving 1 base of the junction unmatched. Per germline, CDR1 SQVTM and CDR2 ANQGSEA. The CDR3 is CSVGTGDGELFF. The CDR3 region has the DNA TGCAGCGTTGGGACAGGGGACGGGGAGCTGTTTTTT.

V is TRBV30 and J is TRBJ2-2; D unclear. The CDR3 spans 13 residues. Germline V gives CDR1 GTSNPN, CDR2 SVGIG (reference sequence). V shed 0 bases and J shed 2 bases, with 4 bases lying between them. The CDR3, as DNA: TGTGCCTGGAGTGTTCTTAACACCGGGGAGCTGTTTTTT. Protein sequence: CAWSVLNTGELFF.

The J gene is TRBJ1-2, the V gene TRBV6-5; possible D gene TRBD1, 6 bases. The CDR3 has 15 amino acids. V lost 4 bases to trimming and J lost 1 base, with 13 bases between them. Germline values: CDR1 MNHEY, CDR2 SVGAGI. In DNA form, the CDR3 reads TGTGCCAGCAGTTCGTCCGGGACACTTAACTATGGCTACACCTTC. Translated: CASSSSGTLNYGYTF.

The rearrangement uses TRBV6-1 and TRBJ1-1; weak D call: TRBD1 (6 bases). There are 15 residues in the CDR3. Trimming cost V 3 bases and J 5 bases, with 16 bases left between them. CDR1 is MNHNS and CDR2 is SASEGT in the germline V gene. In nucleotides, the CDR3 is TGTGCCAGCAGTGACGCCCAGGGGTCAAGTACTGAAGCTTTCTTT. This encodes CASSDAQGSSTEAFF.

The chain links TRBV7-2 to TRBJ2-2; TRBD1 might be the D (6 bases). The length of the CDR3 is 14 residues. V lost 5 bases, J lost 6 bases, and 13 bases lay in between. Germline V lookup: CDR1 SGHTA, CDR2 FQGNSA. CDR3 sequence: CASSAGVYPGELFF. The CDR3 nucleotides are TGTGCCAGCAGCGCAGGGGTCTATCCCGGGGAGCTGTTTTTT.

Details on this clone: In the same sample, other DNA sequences code for this CDR3. DNA of the CDR3: TGTGCCAGCAGCTTACGGAGGGAACGAAGCAATCAGCCCCAGCATTTT. This codes for CASSLRRERSNQPQHF. V and J are TRBV7-8 and TRBJ1-5; D unclear. CDR1 SGHVS and CDR2 FQNEAQ come from the germline V gene. The V gene lost 2 bases and the J gene lost 1 base, with 12 bases spanning the gap. This CDR3 contains 16 residues.

The chain links TRBV5-4 to TRBJ1-2; 7 nucleotides agree with TRBD1. Germline lookup yields CDR1 SGHNT and CDR2 YYREEE (reference sequence). The V and J ends lost 0 bases and 4 bases, in that order; junction bases with no gene match: 6. This CDR3 has 15 amino acids. CDR3 residues: CASSLVGRGTYGYTF. CDR3 sequence (DNA): TGTGCCAGCAGCTTGGTCGGCAGGGGGACCTATGGCTACACCTTC.

The genes are TRBV13 and TRBJ2-3; 13 nucleotides match TRBD2. This CDR3 contains 19 residues. The J segment lost 4 bases and the V segment lost 5 bases, leaving 15 bases of the junction unmatched. The germline gives CDR1 PRHDT, CDR2 FYEKMQ (reference sequence). The chain's CDR3 is CASSPSRTSGRRSADTQYF. For the CDR3, the DNA is TGTGCCAGCAGCCCCTCTCGGACTAGCGGGAGAAGGAGCGCAGATACGCAGTATTTT.

The gene calls are TRBV7-3 and TRBJ2-5; D remains ambiguous. CDR1 and CDR2 (germline): SGHTA, FQGTGA. The length of the CDR3 is 13 residues. The V and J ends lost 3 bases and 3 bases respectively, with 8 bases between them. The CDR3 nucleotides are TGTGCCAGCAGCTTGAGAAGGGAAGAGACCCAGTACTTC. Its protein is CASSLRREETQYF.

The gene calls are TRBV6-1 and TRBJ2-3; 7 bases agree with TRBD2. CDR1 and CDR2 (germline): MNHNS, SASEGT. The ends lost 6 bases at V and 7 bases at J; junction bases unmatched: 7. The length of the CDR3 is 13 residues. The CDR3 is CASSEGTTNTQYF. Here the CDR3 DNA reads TGTGCCAGCAGCGAGGGGACTACCAATACGCAGTATTTT.

The CDR3 DNA reads as TGCGCCAGCAGCCAAGCGCTAGCGGGAGATTACTCCTACGAGCAGTACTTC. Translating it yields CASSQALAGDYSYEQYF. The V call is TRBV4-3, the J call TRBJ2-7; TRBD2 matches 10 bases. The CDR3 sequence is 17 residues long. J was trimmed by 0 bases and V by 1 base; bases with no gene match: 6. Germline V gene data show CDR1 as LGHNA and CDR2 as YSLEER.

V is TRBV20-1 and J is TRBJ1-2; TRBD1 might be the D (5 bases). CDR1 DFQATT and CDR2 SNEGSKA come from the germline V gene (reference sequence). V shed 8 bases and J shed 8 bases, with 15 bases lying between them. The CDR3 has 11 amino acids. CDR3 DNA: TGCAGTACGGGGACCCCATGGGGCTACACCTTC. It specifies CSTGTPWGYTF.

The chain carries TRBV4-2 and TRBJ1-6; 11 bases match TRBD1. CDR1 LGHNA and CDR2 YNFKEQ come from the germline V gene. V shed 5 bases, J shed 8 bases, and the junction held 5 bases outside the gene matches. The CDR3 runs to 15 residues. For the CDR3, the DNA is TGTGCCAGCAGCAGCCGGGACAGGGGGGATTCACCCCTCCACTTT. It is translated as CASSSRDRGDSPLHF.

This chain links TRBV29-1 with TRBJ2-3, with 10 bases lining up with TRBD1. With 4 bases clipped from V and 4 bases from J, the junction kept 5 bases outside the gene matches. CDR1 SQVTM and CDR2 ANQGSEA come from the germline V gene. The CDR3 runs to 14 residues. CDR3 region: CSVATGGSSDTQYF. Written as DNA, the CDR3 is TGCAGCGTTGCGACAGGGGGCAGCTCAGATACGCAGTATTTT.

The chain recombines TRBV7-9 with TRBJ1-1; D remains ambiguous. The CDR3 covers 12 residues. Trimming shortened V by 1 base and J by 7 bases, and 7 bases separated the two germline ends. Germline values: CDR1 SEHNR, CDR2 FQNEAQ (reference sequence). The chain's CDR3 is CASSLETLEAFF. CDR3 nucleotides: TGTGCCAGCAGCTTAGAGACACTTGAAGCTTTCTTT.

V usage is TRBV7-2 and J usage is TRBJ2-3, with 7 positions matching TRBD1. The germline CDR1 and CDR2 sequences are SGHTA and FQGNSA. V trimming: 6 bases; J trimming: 0 bases; junction bases outside the gene matches: 9. This CDR3 comprises 16 residues. CDR3 nucleotides: TGTGCCAGCAGTTATTACAGGGGAGCTAGCACAGATACGCAGTATTTT. This gives the protein CASSYYRGASTDTQYF.